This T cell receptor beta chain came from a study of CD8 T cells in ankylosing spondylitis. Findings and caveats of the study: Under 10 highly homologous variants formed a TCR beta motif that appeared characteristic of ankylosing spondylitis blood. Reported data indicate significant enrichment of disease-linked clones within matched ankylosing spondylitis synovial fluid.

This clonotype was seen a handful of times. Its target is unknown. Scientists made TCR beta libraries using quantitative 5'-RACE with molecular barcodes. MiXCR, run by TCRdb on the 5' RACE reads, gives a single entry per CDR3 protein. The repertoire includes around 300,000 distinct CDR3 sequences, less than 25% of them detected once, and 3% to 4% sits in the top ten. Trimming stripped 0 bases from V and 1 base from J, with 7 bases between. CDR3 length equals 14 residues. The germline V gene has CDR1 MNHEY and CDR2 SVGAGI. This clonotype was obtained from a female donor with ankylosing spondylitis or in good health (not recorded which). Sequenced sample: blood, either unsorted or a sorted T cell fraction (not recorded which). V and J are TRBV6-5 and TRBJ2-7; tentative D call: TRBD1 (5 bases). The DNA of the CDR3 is TGTGCCAGCAGTTACTCTCCAGGGTCCTACGAGCAGTACTTC. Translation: CASSYSPGSYEQYF.